This entry describes one TCR beta chain. Its antigen is currently unknown. This record belongs to a study of OX40 agonist ivuxolimab in advanced cancers. CDR1 is SNHLY and CDR2 is FYNNEI in the germline V gene. The length of the CDR3 is 15 residues. The V end was cut by 0 bases, the J end by 3 bases, with 12 bases between. Points from the study as a whole: Expanded clones were, on average, more numerous among CD8+ T cells than CD4+.

The assay was immunoSEQ multiplex PCR, and TCRdb's table has in-frame clones only and misses some. The table records roughly 48,000 clones, 84% of them present only once. The clonotype originates from an adult with an advanced solid tumor such as melanoma, head and neck, liver or kidney cancer. Material: CD4+ or CD8+ T cells sorted from blood, obtained in a trial of the OX40 agonist ivuxolimab. The V and J genes are TRBV2 and TRBJ2-7; a weak D match, TRBD1 (6 bases). CDR3 DNA: TGTGCCAGCAGTGAAGCGTGGCAGGGGAGCTACGAGCAGTACTTC. Amino acids: CASSEAWQGSYEQYF.